One sample yielded the 22 T cell receptor beta chains listed below, sequenced in a study of CXCR3-negative and CXCR3-positive naive CD8 T cells. 5' RACE that incorporated UMI labels was used to prepare the TRB cDNA libraries. TCRdb derives one entry per CDR3 protein from the 5' RACE reads, leaving out DNA. Its clone listing holds roughly 48,000 distinct CDR3 sequences. The sample consisted of memory CD8+ T cells from blood. The receptors derive from a human donor in good health. Some clones in this sample may be carry-over from other donors' samples.

The chain carries TRBV28 and TRBJ2-7. The germline V gene has CDR1 MDHEN and CDR2 SYDVKM. This CDR3 spans 15 amino acids. The CDR3 sequence is CASSTSTGISYEQYF.

The chain combines TRBV7-6 with TRBJ1-4; TCRdb outputs TRBD1, but without DNA this stays unchecked. CDR1 SGHVS and CDR2 FNYEAQ come from the germline V gene. The CDR3 loop spans 14 amino acids. Here the CDR3 reads CASSEDRTNEKLFF.

The V gene is TRBV4-2, the J gene TRBJ1-1. Germline V gives CDR1 LGHNA, CDR2 YNFKEQ. The CDR3 sequence is 12 residues long. The CDR3 spells CATQSMNTEAFF.

CDR3 in amino acids: CGLGLAGGSNTGELFF. This chain joins TRBV20-1 and TRBJ2-2; no DNA is available, so the TRBD2 call from TCRdb remains unchecked. The CDR3 is 16 residues long. Germline assignment: CDR1 DFQATT and CDR2 SNEGSKA (reference sequence).

The chain recombines TRBV20-1 with TRBJ2-7. This CDR3 is built from 13 residues. The germline V gene encodes CDR1 DFQATT and CDR2 SNEGSKA (reference sequence). The CDR3 loop reads CSARIRSSYEQYF.

J is TRBJ2-7 and V is TRBV4-3; TCRdb names TRBD2, which stays unverified in the absence of DNA. The CDR3 loop spans 15 amino acids. From germline, CDR1 is LGHNA and CDR2 YSLEER. CDR3 residues: CASSQGLATSYEQYF.

V gene TRBV21-1 combines with J gene TRBJ2-7; TCRdb selects TRBD1, and the lack of DNA leaves this call unchecked. TRBV21-1 is noted as a pseudogene. This CDR3 contains 16 residues. CDR3: CASSPVLTGGEDEQYF.

CDR3 region: CASSYLELGGEQYF. This sequence joins TRBV6-5 and TRBJ2-7; the TCRdb D gene call, TRBD1, has no DNA to confirm it. CDR1 is MNHEY, CDR2 SVGAGI, per germline. The CDR3 sequence is 14 residues long.

The rearrangement uses TRBV9 and TRBJ1-4; no DNA is available, so the TRBD1 call from TCRdb remains unchecked. Germline V gives CDR1 SGDLS, CDR2 YYNGEE. The CDR3 is 13 amino acids. The CDR3 reads CDSSVGGQEKLFF.

V gene TRBV7-8 combines with J gene TRBJ2-1; TCRdb returns TRBD2, unconfirmable since there is no DNA. The CDR3 runs to 16 residues. Per germline, CDR1 SGHVS and CDR2 FQNEAQ. The CDR3 loop reads CASSPGTSAVYNEQFF.

The CDR3 protein is CASSQGQGESSPLHF. The chain recombines TRBV4-1 with TRBJ1-6; no DNA is available, so the TRBD1 call from TCRdb remains unchecked. The CDR3 is 15 residues long. Germline V lookup: CDR1 MGHRA, CDR2 YSYEKL.

V usage is TRBV25-1 and J usage is TRBJ2-5. The CDR3 runs to 11 residues. Germline loops: CDR1 MGHDK, CDR2 SYGVNS. CDR3 sequence reads: CASSESETQYF. Supplemented by reference TRBV25-1 and TRBJ2-5, the full variable domain reads EADIYQTPRYLVIGTGKKITLECSQTMGHDKMYWYQQDPGMELHLIHYSYGVNSTEKGDLSSESTVSRIRTEHFPLTLESARPSHTSQYLCASSESETQYFGPGTRLLVL.

V gene TRBV20-1 combines with J gene TRBJ2-1; TCRdb calls TRBD2, which cannot be checked without DNA. Germline V lookup: CDR1 DFQATT, CDR2 SNEGSKA (reference sequence). The CDR3 is 15 residues long. CDR3 in amino acids: CSASSSGNSYDEQFF.

The rearrangement joins TRBV27 to TRBJ2-1; with no DNA, the TCRdb D assignment of TRBD1 cannot be verified. Germline assignment: CDR1 MNHEY and CDR2 SMNVEV (reference sequence). CDR3 length: 15 residues. CDR3 sequence reads: CASSALSGAPGEQFF.

The rearrangement uses TRBV28 and TRBJ2-1; without DNA, the TCRdb call of TRBD2 cannot be checked. Germline V gene data show CDR1 as MDHEN and CDR2 as SYDVKM. The CDR3 is made up of 17 amino acids. The CDR3 protein is CASSFPSTGGPWNEQFF.

V usage is TRBV9 and J usage is TRBJ1-1; lacking DNA, the TRBD1 call made by TCRdb goes unchecked. The germline V gene encodes CDR1 SGDLS and CDR2 YYNGEE. The CDR3 runs to 13 residues. CDR3 region: CASSATGGTEAFF.

CDR3 residues: CAISESTYNEQFF. This chain joins TRBV10-3 and TRBJ2-1. This CDR3 is built from 13 residues. The V gene's germline CDR1 is ENHRY and CDR2 SYGVKD.

The rearrangement joins TRBV7-3 to TRBJ1-6; TCRdb's D call, TRBD1, is unchecked because there is no DNA. The CDR3 is 18 residues long. Germline lookup yields CDR1 SGHTA and CDR2 FQGTGA. CDR3: CASSLRGTDRGHNSPLHF.

The rearrangement joins TRBV6-2 or TRBV6-3 to TRBJ2-1; TCRdb designates TRBD1, a call that cannot be tested without DNA. Germline values: CDR1 MNHEY, CDR2 SVGEGT. This CDR3 region has 16 residues. The CDR3 region is CASSYLAGTAGNEQFF.

CDR3 region: CASSEGYGYTF. This rearrangement joins TRBV5-4 to TRBJ1-2; TCRdb picks TRBD1, but there is no DNA to check that call. The CDR3 is 11 amino acids. Germline V gene lookup returns CDR1 SGHNT and CDR2 YYREEE (reference sequence).

The chain employs TRBV27 and TRBJ2-1; TCRdb reports TRBD2, a call that lacks DNA to check it against. The CDR3 is 16 amino acids. The germline V gene has CDR1 MNHEY and CDR2 SMNVEV (reference sequence). The CDR3 reads CASSSPIAGPYNEQFF.

The chain is built from TRBV14 and TRBJ2-5; TCRdb's D call of TRBD1 is untestable without DNA. Germline CDR1 reads SGHDN; CDR2 reads FVKESK. CDR3 length equals 14 residues. This CDR3 reads CASSHGTDQETQYF.